This T cell receptor beta chain was sequenced in a study of T cells in Graves' hyperthyroidism and ophthalmopathy. Points from the study as a whole: Most clonotypes expanded in the thyroid (above 0.001) were also present in blood.

This clonotype showed up many times. Its specificity is unknown. CDR1 is SEHNR, CDR2 FQNEAQ, per germline (reference sequence). V lost 3 bases and J 9 bases, leaving 14 bases between the germline ends. This CDR3 has 13 residues. The cohort's ophthalmopathy patients, a group with duration under 3 months, had a Clinical Activity Score of at least 3 and a NOSPECS grade of at least 4. Lactation, pregnancy, other autoimmune disease or uncontrolled infection excluded patients. Around 10 ml fresh peripheral blood yielded the PBMCs. RNA transcripts yielded amplified TCR beta CDR3 regions. The TCR CDR3 was amplified in a first-round RT-PCR using the HTBI primer set. MiXCR was run by TCRdb on the multiplex PCR reads, yielding one entry per CDR3 protein. This sample has 50,000 to 75,000 distinct CDR3 sequences, with 40% to 55% found just once.

Sequencing used blood. This chain joins TRBV7-9 and TRBJ1-1; D is possibly TRBD1 (5 bases). This TCR came from a woman in her thirties with Graves' ophthalmopathy. The CDR3 is CASSFGRDGKAFF. CDR3 DNA: TGTGCCAGCAGCTTTGGTCGGGACGGTAAAGCTTTCTTT.